Listed here are 25 T cell receptor beta chains from one sample, sequenced in a study of T cell clonality in common variable immunodeficiency. TCRdb keeps only in-frame clones here, not all; method: immunoSEQ multiplex PCR. The sample includes roughly 43,000 clones, none of them occurring once. The material sequenced was peripheral blood mononuclear cells. The receptors were gathered from a person aged 18 to 70 in good health.

This clone was observed many times. The read gets to within 3 residues of the CDR3 end, and the germline J gene fills in the rest. This chain uses TRBV18 with TRBJ2-5, with 9 bases identical to TRBD1. V lost 6 bases, J lost 5 bases, and 10 bases stayed unmatched. The CDR3 runs to 15 residues. From germline, CDR1 is KGHSH and CDR2 LQKENI. The CDR3 spells CASSPGQGARETQYF. The CDR3 bases that were read are TGTGCCAGCTCCCCGGGACAGGGTGCTCGGGAGACC. Using reference TRBV18 and TRBJ2-5 for the parts outside the CDR3, the full variable domain is NAGVMQNPRHLVRRRGQEARLRCSPMKGHSHVYWYRQLPEEGLKFMVYLQKENIIDESGMPKERFSAEFPKEGPSILRIQQVVRGDSAAYFCASSPGQGARETQYFGPGTRLLVL.

This clone was seen at least ten times. Read sequence stops 3 residues before the CDR3 end, and the germline J gene provides the missing end. V gene TRBV19 combines with J gene TRBJ1-3; D might be TRBD1 (5 bases). The CDR3 is made up of 18 amino acids. CDR1 is LNHDA, CDR2 SQIVND, per germline (reference sequence). Trimming cost V 5 bases and J 2 bases, with 22 bases left between them. The CDR3 sequence: CASSLGFDLRGAGNTIYF. CDR3 bases read: TGTGCCAGTAGTCTAGGGTTCGATTTGAGGGGCGCTGGAAACACC.

This clone came up many times. The sequence runs out 3 residues before the end of the CDR3; the remainder is reconstructed from the germline J gene. The chain carries TRBV28 and TRBJ2-2, with 7 bases lining up with TRBD1. This CDR3 is 15 amino acids long. Germline CDR1 MDHEN, CDR2 SYDVKM. CDR3 DNA (partial): TGTGCCAGCAGGAGCAGGGGGACAGCGCGGAGTGGG. It translates to CASRSRGTARSG. The whole CDR3 reads CASRSRGTARSGLFF.

This clone came up many times. Read sequence stops 3 residues before the CDR3 end, and the germline J gene provides the missing end. V and J are TRBV7-9 and TRBJ2-1, with TRBD1 matching over 10 bases. This CDR3 spans 14 amino acids. The V segment lost 5 bases and the J segment 6 bases; nucleotides outside the gene matches: 4. The germline CDR1 and CDR2 sequences are SEHNR and FQNEAQ (reference sequence). The sequenced part of the CDR3 DNA is TGTGCCAGCAGCGCCGGGACAGGGGTCAATGAG. It codes for CASSAGTGVNE. The full CDR3 protein reads CASSAGTGVNEQFF.

This clone has a count of ten or more. The CDR3 is cut off 3 residues early in the read; its end comes from the germline J gene. The V gene is TRBV7-9, the J gene TRBJ2-5, with 9 bases matching TRBD1. Germline V CDR1 and CDR2: SEHNR, FQNEAQ (reference sequence). Unmatched junction bases numbered 8, after V lost 5 bases and J lost 4 bases. This CDR3 has 15 amino acids. This CDR3 is CASSLWDREGETQYF. CDR3 DNA, as far as it was read: TGTGCCAGCAGCCTCTGGGACAGGGAGGGAGAGACC.

This clone came up many times. Read data end 3 residues before the CDR3 end; the end is taken from the germline J gene. The chain recombines TRBV5-6 with TRBJ1-6, with 9 bases identical to TRBD1. This CDR3 has 15 residues. Trimming took 2 bases from V and 8 from J; bases not matched to a gene: 5. CDR1 and CDR2 from the germline V gene are SGHDT and YYEEEE. The part of the CDR3 DNA that was read is TGTGCCAGCAGCTTTTCCCGGACAGGGGATTCACCC. Its protein is CASSFSRTGDSP. The whole CDR3 protein reads CASSFSRTGDSPLHF.

This clone was picked up many times. The read terminates 3 residues before the CDR3 end, so the remaining end is supplied by the germline J gene. The genes are TRBV7-6 and TRBJ2-3, with 7 bases fitting TRBD1. Germline values: CDR1 SGHVS, CDR2 FNYEAQ. This CDR3 region has 13 residues. V gave up 0 bases and J gave up 8 bases; unmatched junction bases: 2. The chain's CDR3 is CASSLAAGGTQYF. CDR3 bases read: TGTGCCAGCAGCTTAGCGGCAGGGGGTACG.

There are a few counts of this clone. Germline and junction disagree at one end, which may indicate a read error. The read ends 3 residues shy of where the CDR3 ends; the end is completed using the germline J gene. The sample has other DNA sequences that encode this CDR3 too. The chain is built from TRBV19 and TRBJ2-1; D may be TRBD1 (5 bases). Germline lookup yields CDR1 LNHDA and CDR2 SQIVND (reference sequence). The CDR3 length is 14 residues. Here the CDR3 reads CASSTDLRGNEQFF. CDR3 DNA (partial): TGCGCCAGTAGTACAGACCTAAGGGGCAATGAG.

This clone was seen many times. The DNA ends 3 residues before the CDR3 does, and the rest of the CDR3 is filled in from the germline J gene. This chain uses TRBV6-1 with TRBJ2-7, with a possible D match to TRBD1 (5 bases). Germline loops: CDR1 MNHNS, CDR2 SASEGT. V lost 0 bases, J lost 5 bases, and 14 bases lay in between. The CDR3 has 15 residues. The CDR3 protein is CASSEATGHLDEQYF. Incomplete CDR3 DNA: TGTGCCAGCAGTGAAGCGACTGGACACCTCGACGAG.

This clone appeared many times. The read terminates 3 residues before the CDR3 end, so the remaining end is supplied by the germline J gene. This chain uses TRBV4-1 with TRBJ2-7, with a weak D call TRBD1 (6 bases). This CDR3 is built from 15 residues. CDR1 is MGHRA, CDR2 YSYEKL, per germline. With 1 base removed from V and 5 bases from J, the gap between germline ends came to 15 bases. The CDR3 loop is CASSQAVTGVDEQYF. CDR3 DNA (partial): TGCGCCAGCAGCCAAGCGGTGACAGGAGTCGACGAG.

This clone was found many times. The sequenced fragment ends 3 residues before the CDR3 boundary, so the rest is inferred from the germline J gene. This rearrangement joins TRBV29-1 to TRBJ1-2; D possibly corresponds to TRBD1 (6 bases). With 3 bases removed from V and 5 bases from J, the gap between germline ends came to 10 bases. This CDR3 spans 12 amino acids. CDR1 and CDR2 from the germline V gene are SQVTM and ANQGSEA. CDR3 sequence: CSVDGDTYGYTF. CDR3 DNA (partial): TGCAGCGTTGACGGGGACACATATGGC. Complete variable domain (other parts from reference TRBV29-1 and TRBJ1-2): SAVISQKPSRDICQRGTSLTIQCQVDSQVTMMFWYRQQPGQSLTLIATANQGSEATYESGFVIDKFPISRPNLTFSTLTVSNMSPEDSSIYLCSVDGDTYGYTFGSGTRLTVV.

This clone has at least ten counts. The sequenced fragment ends 3 residues before the CDR3 boundary, so the rest is inferred from the germline J gene. This chain links TRBV5-5 with TRBJ1-1; the D is unclear. CDR3 length equals 15 residues. The germline gives CDR1 SGHKS, CDR2 YYEKEE (reference sequence). Between the trimmed V and J ends, which lost 3 bases and 1 base, there was a span of 13 bases. The DNA read from the CDR3 is TGTGCCAGCAGCTCCCATCAGGTGGGGAACACTGAA. Its protein product is CASSSHQVGNTE. The entire CDR3 is CASSSHQVGNTEAFF. The full variable domain, completed using reference TRBV5-5 and TRBJ1-1, is DAGVTQSPTHLIKTRGQQVTLRCSPISGHKSVSWYQQVLGQGPQFIFQYYEKEERGRGNFPDRFSARQFPNYSSELNVNALLLGDSALYLCASSSHQVGNTEAFFGQGTRLTVV.

This clone showed up many times. The read finishes 3 residues shy of the CDR3 end, and the germline J gene is used to complete it. The chain combines TRBV5-1 with TRBJ2-5, with TRBD2 matching over 11 bases. V shed 0 bases and J 0 bases; nucleotides not matched to a gene: 1. CDR3 length equals 16 residues. CDR1 and CDR2 from the germline V gene are SGHRS and YFSETQ. Here the CDR3 reads CASSLVTSGDQETQYF. CDR3 bases read: TGCGCCAGCAGCTTGGTGACTAGCGGGGACCAAGAGACC.

This clone was recorded at least ten times. The read halts 3 residues ahead of the CDR3 end, with the missing end drawn from the germline J gene. This chain joins TRBV20-1 and TRBJ1-1, with unresolved D. The CDR3 is 13 amino acids. CDR1 and CDR2 (germline): DFQATT, SNEGSKA (reference sequence). Trimming cost V 6 bases and J 1 base, with 12 bases left between them. CDR3 DNA, as far as it was read: TGCAGTGCACCCCGAGACAAGAACACTGAA. Translating gives CSAPRDKNTE. The entire CDR3 protein is CSAPRDKNTEAFF.

This clone was counted many times. The CDR3 is cut off 3 residues early in the read; its end comes from the germline J gene. The chain carries TRBV20-1 and TRBJ1-1; a possible D gene is TRBD1 (5 bases). The CDR3 loop spans 12 amino acids. Germline V lookup: CDR1 DFQATT, CDR2 SNEGSKA (reference sequence). The germline V and J ends were trimmed by 8 bases and 2 bases, with 12 bases remaining between them. The sequenced part of the CDR3 DNA is TGCAGTACCAGGGTAGGAAACACTGAA. Protein sequence: CSTRVGNTE. The CDR3 as a whole reads CSTRVGNTEAFF.

This clone has ten or more counts. The sequence runs out 3 residues before the end of the CDR3; the remainder is reconstructed from the germline J gene. This chain uses TRBV11-2 with TRBJ1-5; TRBD1 matches at 8 bases. Germline loops: CDR1 SGHAT, CDR2 FQNNGV. V lost 1 base and J lost 4; bases outside the gene matches: 3. The CDR3 is made up of 15 amino acids. This CDR3 is CASSLGRDRNQPQHF. CDR3 DNA (partial): TGTGCCAGCAGCTTAGGTCGGGACAGGAATCAGCCC.

This clone was counted at least ten times. The sequenced fragment ends 3 residues before the CDR3 boundary, so the rest is inferred from the germline J gene. The chain couples TRBV19 to TRBJ2-7; D is perhaps TRBD1 (7 bases). Germline loops: CDR1 LNHDA, CDR2 SQIVND (reference sequence). The CDR3 is made up of 16 amino acids. Trimming took off 3 bases at V and 4 bases at J, with 19 bases between the two ends. The DNA read from the CDR3 is TGTGCCAGTAGTATCTGGTCTCAGGGGGGAAGATACGAG. Amino acid sequence: CASSIWSQGGRYE. In full, the CDR3 reads CASSIWSQGGRYEQYF.

This clone was recorded at least ten times. From the germline J gene comes the end of the CDR3, since the read stops 3 residues before it. The J gene is TRBJ2-1, the V gene TRBV20-1, with D uncertain. Looked up from germline, CDR1 is DFQATT and CDR2 is SNEGSKA (reference sequence). The CDR3 spans 13 residues. Trimming removed 1 base from V and 5 bases from J, with 9 bases in between. The CDR3 DNA, read in part, is TGCAGTGCTAGAGTGATAGATAACAATGAG. It yields the protein CSARVIDNNE. The whole CDR3 protein reads CSARVIDNNEQFF.

This clone was detected ten times or more. Coverage ceases 3 residues before the CDR3 finishes, and the germline J gene fills in the end. The genes are TRBV7-6 and TRBJ2-2; D unclear. The germline gives CDR1 SGHVS, CDR2 FNYEAQ. The CDR3 loop spans 13 amino acids. Trimming pared 3 bases from V and 4 bases from J, leaving 6 bases between. The CDR3 bases that were read are TGTGCCAGCAGCTTTCTCTTCACCGGGGAG. As protein: CASSFLFTGE. The CDR3 as a whole reads CASSFLFTGELFF.

In its sample, this clone was seen many times. From the germline J gene comes the end of the CDR3, since the read stops 3 residues before it. This sequence joins TRBV2 and TRBJ2-7, with D possibly being TRBD2 (7 bases). Germline-derived CDR1 and CDR2 are SNHLY and FYNNEI. The CDR3 covers 15 residues. Trimming removed 5 bases from V and 3 bases from J, with 17 bases in between. The CDR3 loop is CASSSGAGLNYEQYF. CDR3 DNA, as far as it was read: TGTGCCAGCAGTTCGGGGGCGGGACTAAACTACGAG. The full variable domain, in which reference TRBV2 and TRBJ2-7 provide the parts outside the CDR3, is EPEVTQTPSHQVTQMGQEVILRCVPISNHLYFYWYRQILGQKVEFLVSFYNNEISEKSEIFDDQFSVERPDGSNFTLKIRSTKLEDSAMYFCASSSGAGLNYEQYFGPGTRLTVT.

This clone has at least ten counts. The observed sequence ends 3 residues before the CDR3 terminus, with the missing tail filled in from the germline J gene. This sequence joins TRBV7-2 and TRBJ1-1; the D is unclear. Per germline, CDR1 SGHTA and CDR2 FQGNSA. The CDR3 runs 15 residues. V lost 3 bases and J lost 1, with 12 bases in between. Partial CDR3 DNA: TGTGCCAGCAGCTTTTCCCCGGGGAGGAACACTGAA. This translates into CASSFSPGRNTE. The full CDR3 reads CASSFSPGRNTEAFF.

This clone was found many times. The read ends 3 residues shy of where the CDR3 ends; the end is completed using the germline J gene. This chain links TRBV28 with TRBJ2-5; D is unclear. CDR3 length equals 12 residues. V was cut by 6 bases and J by 3 bases, with 8 bases left in between. CDR1 and CDR2 (germline): MDHEN, SYDVKM. CDR3 sequence reads: CASSPLKETQYF. The CDR3 DNA, read in part, is TGTGCCAGCAGCCCTCTAAAAGAGACC.

Ten or more counts support this clone. The CDR3 sequence is CSATEGPRARAFF. The CDR3 DNA, read in part, is TGCAGCGCAACCGAGGGGCCCCGGGCGCGA. The chain carries TRBV29-1 and TRBJ1-1; D possibly corresponds to TRBD1 (5 bases). Read sequence stops 3 residues before the CDR3 end, and the germline J gene provides the missing end. The CDR3 length is 13 residues. Germline V lookup: CDR1 SQVTM, CDR2 ANQGSEA.

This clone was seen repeatedly, ten times or more. The CDR3 extends 3 residues past the end of the read, so its final part is completed from the germline J gene. The rearrangement uses TRBV20-1 and TRBJ1-6; perhaps TRBD1 as D (5 bases). The CDR3 runs 13 residues. Germline CDR1 is DFQATT and CDR2 is SNEGSKA (reference sequence). V lost 4 bases to trimming and J lost 3 bases, with 7 bases between them. The part of the CDR3 DNA that was read is TGCAGTGCTAAGACAGACTATAATTCACCC. This gives the protein CSAKTDYNSP. The whole CDR3 reads CSAKTDYNSPLHF.

In its sample, this clone was seen many times. With the read ending 3 residues before the CDR3 end, the germline J gene is used to fill in that end. This chain links TRBV20-1 with TRBJ1-1, with D maybe TRBD1 (6 bases). Germline CDR1 reads DFQATT; CDR2 reads SNEGSKA (reference sequence). Trimming stripped 3 bases from V and 5 bases from J, with 10 bases between. The CDR3 has 12 residues. The CDR3 loop reads CSARSGVTEAFF. CDR3 DNA, as far as it was read: TGCAGTGCTAGGTCAGGGGTGACTGAA.